This T cell receptor beta chain was captured by sequencing in a study of early T cells in non-severe SARS-CoV-2 infection. The overall study: Sequencing targeted bulk RNA from unsorted whole blood, leaving chains unpaired.

The table lists this clonotype with many counts. Germline lookup yields CDR1 LGHNT and CDR2 FRNRAP. CDR3 length equals 17 residues. V was clipped by 0 bases and J by 0 bases; unmatched bases: 5. MiXCR, applied by TCRdb to the 5' RACE reads, yields one record per CDR3 protein. The profile shows some 48,000 distinct CDR3 sequences, about 4.2% of them singletons. The clonotype was recovered from an adult who was a healthcare worker with PCR-confirmed SARS-CoV-2 infection or an uninfected control (not recorded which). Material: whole blood. The chain recombines TRBV12-5 with TRBJ2-1; 7 bases map to TRBD1. This CDR3 reads CASGLVITGDSYNEQFF. In nucleotides, the CDR3 is TGTGCTAGTGGTTTGGTAATAACAGGGGACTCCTACAATGAGCAGTTCTTC.